Reported below is one TCR beta chain. Study processing details: Amplifying reference gene primers gave estimates of nucleated cell counts. Only in-frame clones appear in the TCRdb table, and some are missing; sequencing was by immunoSEQ multiplex PCR. V, J and clone size are those of that table, while D and trimming were read from the DNA. The sample contains roughly 100,000 clones, around 90% of which appear only once. The data are from a study of blood T cell repertoires in COVID-19. Background on the study: The origin of the acute and convalescent COVID-19 samples was the United States, Italy and Spain. From T cells, B-cell-depleted T cells, or PBMCs came the material, which was cDNA or gDNA.

Seattle enrolled patients during active infection and tracked them longitudinally. The sequence derives from a human donor with COVID-19, enrolled during active disease. The donor label of this sample is uncertain. Sequences were obtained from peripheral blood.

This chain's CDR3 is CASSAAYGQIQFF. As DNA, the CDR3 is TGTGCCAGTAGCGCAGCGTATGGACAGATCCAGTTCTTC. The gene calls are TRBV19 and TRBJ2-1, with D maybe TRBD1 (6 bases). Between the trimmed V and J ends, which lost 6 bases and 13 bases, there was a span of 19 bases. The CDR3 length is 13 residues. The germline V gene encodes CDR1 LNHDA and CDR2 SQIVND (reference sequence).